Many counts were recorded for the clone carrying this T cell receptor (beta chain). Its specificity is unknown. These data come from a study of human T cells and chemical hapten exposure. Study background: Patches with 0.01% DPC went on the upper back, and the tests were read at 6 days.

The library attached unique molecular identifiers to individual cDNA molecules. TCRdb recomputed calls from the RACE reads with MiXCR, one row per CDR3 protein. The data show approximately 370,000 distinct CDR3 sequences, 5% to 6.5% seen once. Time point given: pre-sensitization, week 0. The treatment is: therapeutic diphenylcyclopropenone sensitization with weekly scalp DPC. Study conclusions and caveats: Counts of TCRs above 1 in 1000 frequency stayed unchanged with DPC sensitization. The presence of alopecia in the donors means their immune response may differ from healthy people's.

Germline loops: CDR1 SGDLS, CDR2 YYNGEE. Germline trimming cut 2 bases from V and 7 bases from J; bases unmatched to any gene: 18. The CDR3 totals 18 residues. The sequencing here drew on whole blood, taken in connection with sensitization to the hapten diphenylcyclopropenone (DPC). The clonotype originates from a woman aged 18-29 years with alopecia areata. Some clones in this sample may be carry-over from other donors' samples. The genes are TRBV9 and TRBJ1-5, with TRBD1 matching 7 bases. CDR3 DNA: TGTGCCAGCAGCGTGGGGGATTGGGAGACAGGGAGGAGACAGCCCCAGCATTTT. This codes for CASSVGDWETGRRQPQHF.